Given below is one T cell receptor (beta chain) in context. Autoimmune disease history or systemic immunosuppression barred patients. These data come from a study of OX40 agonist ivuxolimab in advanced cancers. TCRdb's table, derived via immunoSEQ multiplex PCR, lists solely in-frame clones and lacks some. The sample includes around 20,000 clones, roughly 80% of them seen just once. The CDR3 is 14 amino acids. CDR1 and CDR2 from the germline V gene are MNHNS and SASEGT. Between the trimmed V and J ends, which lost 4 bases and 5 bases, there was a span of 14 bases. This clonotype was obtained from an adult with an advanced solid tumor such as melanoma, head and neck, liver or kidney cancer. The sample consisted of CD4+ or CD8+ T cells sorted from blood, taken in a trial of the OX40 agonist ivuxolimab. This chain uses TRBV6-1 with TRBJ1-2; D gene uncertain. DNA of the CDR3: TGTGCCAGCAGTGCCCTCGGGCAGGCATATGGCTACACCTTC. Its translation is CASSALGQAYGYTF.